The subject of this entry is one TCR beta chain. This entry is derived from a study of blood T cell repertoires in COVID-19. Study-wide context: Whether acute or convalescent, the COVID-19 samples came from the United States, Italy and Spain. T cells, B-cell-depleted T cells, or PBMCs provided the cDNA or gDNA that served as material.

Trimming took 6 bases from V and 0 from J, leaving 17 bases between them. The CDR3 loop spans 15 amino acids. Germline V gene data show CDR1 as SQVTM and CDR2 as ANQGSEA. Authors' analysis steps: Cell counts per sample came from amplifying reference gene primers. TCRdb keeps only in-frame clones here, not all; method: immunoSEQ multiplex PCR. For V, J and clone size, that table is used; D and trimming come from the DNA. This sample has hundreds of thousands of clones, with around 87% found just once. This receptor was identified in a man aged 55 to 70 who had recovered from COVID-19. The J gene is TRBJ1-1, the V gene TRBV29-1; a weak D match, TRBD1 (5 bases). Sequencing was carried out using peripheral blood. In DNA form, the CDR3 reads TGCAGCGTCGGGGGGAACCCTGGTATGAACACTGAAGCTTTCTTT. Residues: CSVGGNPGMNTEAFF.